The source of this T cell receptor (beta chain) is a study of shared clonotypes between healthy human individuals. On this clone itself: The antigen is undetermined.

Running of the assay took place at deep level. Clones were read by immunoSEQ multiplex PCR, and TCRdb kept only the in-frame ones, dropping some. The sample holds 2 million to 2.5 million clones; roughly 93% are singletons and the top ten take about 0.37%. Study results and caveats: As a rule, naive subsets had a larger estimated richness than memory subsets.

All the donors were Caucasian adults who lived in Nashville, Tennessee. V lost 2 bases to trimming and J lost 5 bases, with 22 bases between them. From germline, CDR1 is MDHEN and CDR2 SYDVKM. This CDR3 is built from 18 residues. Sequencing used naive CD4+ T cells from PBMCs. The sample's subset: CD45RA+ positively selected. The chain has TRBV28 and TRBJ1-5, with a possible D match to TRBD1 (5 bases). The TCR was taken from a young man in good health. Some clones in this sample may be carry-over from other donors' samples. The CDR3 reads CASSLKGWGSGGDQPQHF. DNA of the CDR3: TGTGCCAGCAGTTTAAAAGGCTGGGGCTCTGGCGGGGATCAGCCCCAGCATTTT.